The entry below describes one TCR beta chain. Clones were sequenced by immunoSEQ multiplex PCR, and TCRdb holds only the in-frame ones, with some missing. The repertoire holds thousands of clones, with 33% as singletons. Researchers placed 200,000 CFSE-labeled responder cells in culture with 200,000 irradiated, violet-dye-labeled stimulator cells. After the reaction, the investigators sorted the proliferating CFSE-low CD3+CD4+ and CD3+CD8+ responders. The source of the sample is a study of graft-versus-host responses after intestinal transplantation. Looking at the study overall: Every recipient underwent anti-thymocyte globulin induction, then tacrolimus and steroids for two to three years.

CDR1 GTSNPN and CDR2 SVGIG come from the germline V gene (reference sequence). Trimming cost V 4 bases and J 6 bases; bases outside gene matches: 9. The CDR3 covers 14 residues. Study results and limitations: GvH clones occurred in recipient marrow; some first appeared in ileum or blood.

The sample here was alloreactive CD8+ T cells from a mixed lymphocyte reaction culture, taken before transplantation. Subset noted: CFSE-low proliferating T cells sorted from roughly 6-day pre-transplant mixed lymphocyte reaction (GvH or HvG direction). This TCR came from a human patient who was an organ donor for intestinal transplantation. The chain couples TRBV30 to TRBJ1-2; 9 nucleotides line up with TRBD1. CDR3 sequence (DNA): TGTGCCTGGACTGAGACACAGGGGGCAGATGGCTACACCTTC. It codes for CAWTETQGADGYTF.